This entry lists 31 T cell receptor beta chains sequenced from one sample in a study of blood T cell repertoires in COVID-19. Libraries were prepared by immunoSEQ multiplex PCR; TCRdb keeps only in-frame clonotypes and omits some of them. This sample yields roughly 200,000 clones, of which roughly 82% are seen a single time; about 10% belongs to the top ten. Sequenced material: PBMCs or T cells enriched from blood (not recorded which). These receptors all stem from a man aged 35 to 55 who had recovered from COVID-19.

The rearrangement links TRBV27 to TRBJ1-5; TRBD1 aligns across 8 bases. The germline gives CDR1 MNHEY, CDR2 SMNVEV (reference sequence). The CDR3 covers 16 residues. The V and J ends lost 5 bases and 1 base, in that order; junction bases with no gene match: 7. CDR3 loop: CASSRTGGTSNQPQHF. The CDR3 coding sequence is TGTGCCAGCAGTCGCACAGGGGGGACGAGCAATCAGCCCCAGCATTTT.

The rearrangement links TRBV2 to TRBJ2-7; 7 nucleotides match TRBD2. The CDR3 is 13 residues long. Germline loops: CDR1 SNHLY, CDR2 FYNNEI. V lost 3 bases to trimming and J lost 6 bases; unmatched junction nucleotides: 5. The CDR3 coding sequence is TGTGCCAGCAGTGACACAGCGGGAACCGAGCAGTACGTC. It codes for CASSDTAGTEQYV.

The chain joins TRBV28 to TRBJ2-3; the match to TRBD2 covers 12 bases. V was clipped by 5 bases and J by 6 bases; unmatched bases: 9. The CDR3 consists of 16 residues. CDR1 and CDR2 from the germline V gene are MDHEN and SYDVKM. The CDR3 sequence is CASSGRTSGMTDTQYF. As DNA, the CDR3 is TGTGCCAGCAGTGGTCGGACTAGCGGGATGACCGATACGCAGTATTTT.

The chain links TRBV4-1 to TRBJ2-3, with 8 positions matching TRBD1. Germline trimming cut 5 bases from V and 4 bases from J; bases unmatched to any gene: 8. Per the germline V gene, CDR1 is MGHRA and CDR2 is YSYEKL. The CDR3 extends over 15 amino acids. CDR3 sequence reads: CASSWGQARADTQYF. The DNA of the CDR3 is TGCGCCAGCAGCTGGGGACAGGCGAGGGCAGATACGCAGTATTTT.

V and J are TRBV5-1 and TRBJ1-1; D remains unclear. V was clipped by 1 base and J by 3 bases, with 7 bases between them. This CDR3 region has 13 residues. Germline lookup yields CDR1 SGHRS and CDR2 YFSETQ. The CDR3 reads CASSLKTDTEAFF. For the CDR3, the DNA is TGCGCCAGCAGCTTGAAAACGGACACTGAAGCTTTCTTT. Together with reference TRBV5-1 and TRBJ1-1, the CDR3 gives the full variable domain: KAGVTQTPRYLIKTRGQQVTLSCSPISGHRSVSWYQQTPGQGLQFLFEYFSETQRNKGNFPGRFSGRQFSNSRSEMNVSTLELGDSALYLCASSLKTDTEAFFGQGTRLTVV.

The chain carries TRBV28 and TRBJ2-3, with a possible D match to TRBD2 (6 bases). The V end lost 3 bases, the J end lost 5 bases, and 6 bases lay between the germline ends. The V gene's germline CDR1 is MDHEN and CDR2 SYDVKM. CDR3 length equals 12 residues. CDR3 DNA: TGTGCCAGCAGTTTGGGGGGAGATACGCAGTATTTT. This encodes CASSLGGDTQYF.

This sequence joins TRBV7-3 and TRBJ1-1; TRBD1 might be the D (5 bases). The germline V gene has CDR1 SGHTA and CDR2 FQGTGA. CDR3 length: 14 amino acids. The ends were cut back, 3 bases at V and 5 bases at J, with 13 bases in the middle. For the CDR3, the DNA is TGTGCCAGCAGCTTGCGGGGCAGGGAAACTGAAGCTTTCTTT. Translation gives CASSLRGRETEAFF.

This clone was seen a handful of times. This chain links TRBV2 with TRBJ2-1; a weak D match, TRBD2 (5 bases). Germline V gene data show CDR1 as SNHLY and CDR2 as FYNNEI. V was cut by 3 bases and J by 10 bases, with 13 bases left in between. CDR3 length equals 13 residues. The CDR3 here is CASSESRGPEQFF. DNA of the CDR3: TGTGCCAGCAGTGAGTCCCGGGGTCCAGAGCAGTTCTTC.

This chain connects TRBV27 to TRBJ1-2; TRBD1 matches 7 bases. The V and J ends lost 3 bases and 6 bases, in that order; junction bases with no gene match: 10. The CDR3 length is 15 residues. The germline V gene has CDR1 MNHEY and CDR2 SMNVEV (reference sequence). The CDR3 nucleotides read TGTGCCAGCAGTTTTTTGGACAGGTTCGATAATGGCTACACCTTC. Translation gives CASSFLDRFDNGYTF.

The CDR3 DNA is TGTGCCAGCTCACCACCAGGCGGTCCGGGGGCTGAAGCTTTCTTT. Residues: CASSPPGGPGAEAFF. The chain couples TRBV18 to TRBJ1-1, with D maybe TRBD1 (5 bases). Trimming cost V 0 bases and J 6 bases, with 14 bases left between them. In germline, CDR1 is KGHSH, CDR2 LQKENI. The CDR3 is made up of 15 amino acids.

This sequence joins TRBV10-1 and TRBJ2-5, with 10 bases aligning to TRBD1. Unmatched junction bases numbered 2, after V lost 5 bases and J lost 5 bases. Germline loops: CDR1 WNHNN, CDR2 SYGVQD (reference sequence). The CDR3 consists of 13 residues. In DNA, the CDR3 is TGCGCCAGCAGTAGGGGACAGGGGGAGACCCAGTACTTC. Translating gives CASSRGQGETQYF.

The chain is built from TRBV7-2 and TRBJ2-4; 7 nucleotides align to TRBD1. Trimming removed 6 bases from V and 7 bases from J; junction bases left unmatched: 12. CDR1 and CDR2 (germline): SGHTA, FQGNSA. This CDR3 contains 15 residues. The CDR3 nucleotides are TGTGCCAGCAGTCGACAGGGTTCAGGACCGAACATTCAGTACTTC. Translation gives CASSRQGSGPNIQYF.

This chain uses TRBV2 with TRBJ1-6; 7 nucleotides align to TRBD1. The V segment lost 10 bases and the J segment 0 bases; nucleotides outside the gene matches: 6. This CDR3 has 15 amino acids. Per germline, CDR1 SNHLY and CDR2 FYNNEI. The DNA of the CDR3 is TGTGCCATAATACAGGGGAGCTCCTATAATTCACCCCTCCACTTT. Its protein product is CAIIQGSSYNSPLHF.

The J gene is TRBJ1-1, the V gene TRBV11-2; 7 positions match TRBD1. From germline, CDR1 is SGHAT and CDR2 FQNNGV. There are 11 residues in the CDR3. The trim removed 6 bases at V and 10 bases at J, leaving 5 bases unmatched. The CDR3 nucleotides read TGTGCCAGCAGGGATCCAGGGGGAGCTTTCTTT. This codes for CASRDPGGAFF. Full variable domain (remainder filled in from reference TRBV11-2 and TRBJ1-1): EAGVAQSPRYKIIEKRQSVAFWCNPISGHATLYWYQQILGQGPKLLIQFQNNGVVDDSQLPKDRFSAERLKGVDSTLKIQPAKLEDSAVYLCASRDPGGAFFGQGTRLTVV.

J is TRBJ2-5 and V is TRBV18, with TRBD2 matching over 7 bases. The CDR3 spans 14 residues. Trimming cost V 8 bases and J 0 bases; bases outside gene matches: 6. The V gene's germline CDR1 is KGHSH and CDR2 LQKENI. CDR3 nucleotide sequence: TGTGCCAGCCGACTTACTAGCGACCAAGAGACCCAGTACTTC. Residues: CASRLTSDQETQYF.

The chain links TRBV28 to TRBJ1-4, with D possibly TRBD1 on 5 matching bases. From germline, CDR1 is MDHEN and CDR2 SYDVKM. CDR3 size: 13 residues. Trimming shortened V by 7 bases and J by 7 bases, and 13 bases separated the two germline ends. CDR3 residues: CASTPGGSEKLFF. In DNA, the CDR3 is TGTGCCAGCACCCCGGGGGGGAGTGAAAAACTGTTTTTT.

CDR3 in amino acids: CASSQVSGQGLRRDGYTF. The CDR3 DNA is TGCGCCAGCAGCCAAGTGAGCGGACAGGGGCTCAGGAGGGATGGCTACACCTTC. V and J are TRBV4-1 and TRBJ1-2; 9 bases align to TRBD1. Looked up from germline, CDR1 is MGHRA and CDR2 is YSYEKL. V was clipped by 1 base and J by 6 bases; unmatched bases: 15. This CDR3 comprises 18 residues.

The sample holds one count of this clone. J is TRBJ1-4 and V is TRBV7-7, with no clear D. The V end was cut by 6 bases, the J end by 8 bases, with 10 bases between. Germline CDR1 and CDR2: SSHAT and FNYEAQ (reference sequence). CDR3 length equals 12 residues. This CDR3 is CASSHPGEKLFF. Written as DNA, the CDR3 is TGTGCCAGCAGTCATCCCGGGGAAAAACTGTTTTTT.

The rearrangement joins TRBV5-1 to TRBJ2-1; 15 bases are a match to TRBD2. In germline, CDR1 is SGHRS, CDR2 YFSETQ. The CDR3 is made up of 19 amino acids. The J segment lost 0 bases and the V segment lost 5 bases, leaving 9 bases of the junction unmatched. The CDR3 DNA reads as TGCGCCAGCAGATCCGGACTAGCGGGAGGGGTGAGCTCCTACAATGAGCAGTTCTTC. Its protein is CASRSGLAGGVSSYNEQFF.

V usage is TRBV7-2 and J usage is TRBJ2-1; TRBD2 aligns across 7 bases. This CDR3 spans 14 amino acids. V shed 3 bases and J 6 bases; nucleotides not matched to a gene: 5. The germline V gene encodes CDR1 SGHTA and CDR2 FQGNSA. The CDR3: CASSFGAGSNEQFF. CDR3 DNA: TGTGCCAGCAGCTTCGGAGCGGGAAGCAATGAGCAGTTCTTC.

The chain has TRBV2 and TRBJ2-6, with 7 nucleotides matching TRBD1. The CDR3 contains 14 residues. Germline V CDR1 and CDR2: SNHLY, FYNNEI. The ends lost 5 bases at V and 10 bases at J; junction bases unmatched: 8. Written as DNA, the CDR3 is TGTGCCAGCAGTCGGACAGGTGATCCGAACGTCCTGACTTTC. It translates to CASSRTGDPNVLTF.

The chain links TRBV19 to TRBJ2-3; 10 nucleotides match TRBD1. The V gene's germline CDR1 is LNHDA and CDR2 SQIVND (reference sequence). There are 13 residues in the CDR3. The DNA for the CDR3 is TGTTCTACCCGGGACAGGGGAACAGATACGCAGTATTTT. It specifies CSTRDRGTDTQYF. Drawing the rest from reference TRBV19 and TRBJ2-3, the complete variable domain is DGGITQSPKYLFRKEGQNVTLSCEQNLNHDAMYWYRQDPGQGLRLIYYSQIVNDFQKGDIAEGYSVSREKKESFPLTVTSAQKNPTAFYLCSTRDRGTDTQYFGPGTRLTVL.

The V call is TRBV5-6, the J call TRBJ1-6; D perhaps matches TRBD1 (5 bases). CDR1 is SGHDT, CDR2 YYEEEE, per germline. The CDR3 has 15 residues. Trimming stripped 0 bases from V and 8 bases from J, with 12 bases between. This CDR3 is CASSLGQGGDSPLHF. The CDR3 DNA sequence: TGTGCCAGCAGCTTGGGGCAGGGAGGCGATTCACCCCTCCACTTT.

The chain carries TRBV7-9 and TRBJ1-5; no definite D call. V lost 5 bases and J lost 6, with 11 bases in between. This CDR3 comprises 13 residues. The germline V gene has CDR1 SEHNR and CDR2 FQNEAQ (reference sequence). This chain's CDR3 is CASSQQYTQPQHF. The CDR3 bases are TGTGCCAGCAGCCAACAGTACACTCAGCCCCAGCATTTT.

V gene TRBV18 combines with J gene TRBJ2-1, with D unclear. CDR1 KGHSH and CDR2 LQKENI come from the germline V gene. V lost 0 bases to trimming and J lost 7 bases, with 7 bases between them. This CDR3 comprises 13 residues. The CDR3 coding sequence is TGTGCCAGCTCACCACCCGAGCGAAATGAGCAGTTCTTC. Encoded protein: CASSPPERNEQFF.

This chain joins TRBV11-1 and TRBJ2-6; D is unresolved. In germline, CDR1 is SGHAT, CDR2 FQDESV (reference sequence). Trimming removed 3 bases from V and 0 bases from J, with 9 bases in between. The CDR3 is 16 residues long. CDR3 DNA sequence: TGTGCCAGCAGCTTTACACCCAACTCTGGGGCCAACGTCCTGACTTTC. Protein product: CASSFTPNSGANVLTF.

This clone was seen once. The V and J genes are TRBV18 and TRBJ2-7; unclear D gene. CDR3 size: 12 residues. V was clipped by 6 bases and J by 5 bases, with 11 bases between them. The germline V gene has CDR1 KGHSH and CDR2 LQKENI. CDR3 in DNA: TGTGCCAGCTCGTTCGACCGGGACGAGCAGTACTTC. Encoded protein: CASSFDRDEQYF.

V is TRBV6-5 and J is TRBJ1-1; D might be TRBD1 (5 bases). This CDR3 has 15 residues. Germline CDR1 MNHEY, CDR2 SVGAGI. V dropped 1 base and J dropped 0 bases, with 9 bases sitting between them. The CDR3 DNA reads as TGTGCCAGCAGTTACTACAGGAACATGAACACTGAAGCTTTCTTT. Protein product: CASSYYRNMNTEAFF.

The rearrangement uses TRBV11-3 and TRBJ2-3, with TRBD2 identical over 7 bases. CDR1 is SGHNT and CDR2 is YENEEA in the germline V gene. The length of the CDR3 is 15 residues. J lost 5 bases, V lost 1 base, and 6 bases had no gene match. The CDR3 is CASSLGRGEGDTQYF. The CDR3 bases are TGTGCCAGCAGCTTAGGCCGAGGGGAGGGAGATACGCAGTATTTT.

The chain has TRBV28 and TRBJ2-1, with 9 nucleotides matching TRBD2. V gave up 6 bases and J gave up 5 bases; unmatched junction bases: 8. The CDR3 is made up of 15 amino acids. Germline values: CDR1 MDHEN, CDR2 SYDVKM. DNA for the CDR3: TGTGCCAGCAGCCATGCTAGCGGGGTTAACAATGAGCAGTTCTTC. It codes for CASSHASGVNNEQFF.

The rearrangement links TRBV5-5 to TRBJ2-1; maybe TRBD2 (5 bases). The ends were cut back, 4 bases at V and 10 bases at J, with 15 bases in the middle. The germline V gene has CDR1 SGHKS and CDR2 YYEKEE (reference sequence). The length of the CDR3 is 13 residues. The CDR3 nucleotides read TGTGCCAGCAGCCCTTGGGGAGCTGGGGAGCAGTTCTTC. Its protein product is CASSPWGAGEQFF.